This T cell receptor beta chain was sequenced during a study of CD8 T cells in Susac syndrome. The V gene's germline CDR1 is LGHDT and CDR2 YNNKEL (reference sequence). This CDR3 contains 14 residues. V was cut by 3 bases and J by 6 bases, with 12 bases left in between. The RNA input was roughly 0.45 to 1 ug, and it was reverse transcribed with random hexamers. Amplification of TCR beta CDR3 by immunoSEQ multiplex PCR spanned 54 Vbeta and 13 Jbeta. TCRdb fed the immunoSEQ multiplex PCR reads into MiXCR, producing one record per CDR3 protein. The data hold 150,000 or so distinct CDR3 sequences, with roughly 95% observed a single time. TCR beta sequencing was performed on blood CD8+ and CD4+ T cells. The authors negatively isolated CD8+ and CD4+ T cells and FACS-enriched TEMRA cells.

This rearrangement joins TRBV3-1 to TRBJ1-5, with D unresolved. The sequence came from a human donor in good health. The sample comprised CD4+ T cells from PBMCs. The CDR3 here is CASSQDYLFQPQHF. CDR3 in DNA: TGTGCCAGCAGCCAGGATTACCTGTTTCAGCCCCAGCATTTT. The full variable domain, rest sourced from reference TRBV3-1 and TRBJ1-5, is DTAVSQTPKYLVTQMGNDKSIKCEQNLGHDTMYWYKQDSKKFLKIMFSYNNKELIINETVPNRFSPKSPDKAHLNLHINSLELGDSAVYFCASSQDYLFQPQHFGDGTRLSIL.